A selection of T cell receptor beta chains follows, all from one sample in a study of OX40 agonist ivuxolimab in advanced cancers. Only in-frame clones appear in the TCRdb table, and some are missing; sequencing was by immunoSEQ multiplex PCR. Of 57,000 or so clones in the sample, just over 85% were seen once. The specimen comprised CD4+ or CD8+ T cells sorted from blood, sampled in a trial of the OX40 agonist ivuxolimab. The receptors were gathered from an adult with an advanced solid tumor such as melanoma, head and neck, liver or kidney cancer. CDR3s include the opening cysteine and the closing phenylalanine or tryptophan. A D gene is named only where the DNA matches it firmly. Clone size is given for some rows only: seen once, a few or many times, or a class if the clone is expanded.

TRBD1 TRBJ2-2 - TRBV5-4 CASSMGQGKRTGELFF TGTGCCAGCAGCATGGGACAGGGCAAAAGGACCGGGGAGCTGTTTTTT
- TRBJ1-3 - TRBV6-1 CASSPHTGLADTIYF TGTGCCAGTTCCCCTCATACAGGATTAGCGGACACCATATATTTT
- TRBJ1-2 - TRBV5-1 CASRSGGADGYTF TGCGCCAGCAGGAGTGGGGGGGCAGATGGCTACACCTTC
- TRBJ2-3 - TRBV7-9 CASSSSRVTDTQYF TGTGCCAGCAGCTCGAGCCGGGTCACAGATACGCAGTATTTT
- TRBJ2-7 - TRBV6-5 CASSYLGGTYEQYF TGTGCCAGCAGTTACTTGGGGGGAACCTACGAGCAGTACTTC
- TRBJ2-7 - TRBV7-2 CASSIGTPDLYEQYF TGTGCCAGCAGCATAGGGACACCCGACCTTTACGAGCAGTACTTC
TRBD2 TRBJ2-3 - TRBV29-1 CSVVSSGGADTQYF TGCAGCGTTGTCAGTAGCGGGGGGGCAGATACGCAGTATTTT
TRBD1 TRBJ1-2 - TRBV5-6 CASSTKQGRTNYGYTF TGTGCCAGCAGCACAAAACAGGGGAGGACTAACTATGGCTACACCTTC
- TRBJ2-5 - TRBV5-4 CASSLQETQYF TGTGCCAGCAGCCTGCAAGAGACCCAGTACTTC
TRBD1 TRBJ1-2 - TRBV27 CASSSNTQGGYGYTF TGTGCCAGCAGTAGCAACACTCAGGGGGGTTATGGCTACACCTTC
TRBD1 TRBJ2-1 - TRBV5-1 CASSLSSPTGGYNEQFF TGCGCCAGCAGCTTGTCCTCGCCGACAGGGGGCTACAATGAGCAGTTCTTC
- TRBJ2-1 - TRBV29-1 CSVERAYEQFF TGCAGCGTTGAGAGGGCCTATGAGCAGTTCTTC
- TRBJ1-1 - TRBV19 CASSIQLNTEAFF TGTGCCAGTAGTATCCAACTGAACACTGAAGCTTTCTTT
- TRBJ2-2 - TRBV6-4 CASSDMATGELFF TGTGCCAGCAGTGACATGGCGACCGGGGAGCTGTTTTTT
- TRBJ2-7 few TRBV28 CASSLALTYEQYF TGTGCCAGCAGTTTAGCCCTAACCTACGAGCAGTACTTC
TRBD1 TRBJ2-3 - TRBV19 CASSRRLGQGTDTQYF TGTGCCAGTAGTCGCCGCCTGGGACAGGGCACAGATACGCAGTATTTT
TRBD1 TRBJ2-4 - TRBV18 CASSPNIYGQGRLDIQYF TGTGCCAGCTCACCCAATATATATGGACAGGGACGCTTAGACATTCAGTACTTC
TRBD1 TRBJ2-2 - TRBV2 CASRGQVLNTGELFF TGTGCCAGCAGAGGACAGGTTTTAAACACCGGGGAGCTGTTTTTT
- TRBJ1-3 - TRBV2 CASSEGVGNTIYF TGTGCCAGCAGTGAAGGAGTTGGAAACACCATATATTTT
TRBD2 TRBJ2-1 - TRBV5-1 CASSSSGRVSYNEQFF TGCGCCAGCAGCAGTAGCGGGAGGGTCTCCTACAATGAGCAGTTCTTC
- TRBJ2-5 - TRBV28 CASSLETQYF TGTGCCAGCAGTTTGGAGACCCAGTACTTC
- TRBJ1-1 - TRBV5-8 CASSLSRWRGTEAFF TGTGCCAGCAGCTTATCCCGGTGGCGGGGCACTGAAGCTTTCTTT
TRBD2 TRBJ2-7 - TRBV2 CASRTGLAGEQYF TGTGCCAGCCGTACGGGTCTAGCGGGAGAGCAGTACTTC
- TRBJ2-7 - TRBV19 CASSNPDSYEQYF TGTGCCAGTAGTAACCCGGACAGCTACGAGCAGTACTTC
- TRBJ2-3 - TRBV25-1 CASHSFTDTQYF TGTGCCAGCCATTCGTTTACAGATACGCAGTATTTT
- TRBJ2-3 - TRBV6-1 CASERSDTQYF TGTGCCAGCGAGCGATCAGATACGCAGTATTTT
- TRBJ1-2 - TRBV11-2 CASSLGDGYTF TGTGCCAGCAGCTTAGGTGACGGCTACACCTTC
- TRBJ1-1 few TRBV2 CASRKGGMNTEAFF TGTGCCAGCAGGAAGGGGGGGATGAACACTGAAGCTTTCTTT
- TRBJ2-3 - TRBV2 CASSESGGREYF TGTGCCAGCAGTGAATCGGGGGGCCGTGAGTATTTT
TRBD1 TRBJ2-7 - TRBV30 CAWSPGTASYEQYF TGTGCCTGGAGTCCGGGGACAGCATCCTACGAGCAGTACTTC